What follows are 12 T cell receptor beta chains derived from one specimen sequenced in a study of blood T cell repertoires in COVID-19. Sequenced by immunoSEQ multiplex PCR; TCRdb stores in-frame clones only, minus some. The profile shows about 250,000 clones, around 85% of them singletons. The sample taken for sequencing was peripheral blood. Receptor source: a middle-aged man with active or convalescent COVID-19.

About this clone itself: Other DNA sequences in this specimen translate into the identical CDR3. This sequence joins TRBV12-3 or TRBV12-4 and TRBJ2-5, with a possible D match to TRBD1 (6 bases). The CDR3 length is 13 residues. Trimming pared 5 bases from V and 2 bases from J, leaving 9 bases between. CDR3 sequence (DNA): TGTGCCAGCAGTCCCACAGGGCAAGAGACCCAGTACTTC. Translating it yields CASSPTGQETQYF.

This sequence joins TRBV5-1 and TRBJ1-4, with D hard to call. The length of the CDR3 is 14 residues. Germline CDR1 and CDR2: SGHRS and YFSETQ. The ends were cut back, 4 bases at V and 7 bases at J, with 14 bases in the middle. CDR3 residues: CASSMQLGAEKLFF. In DNA form, the CDR3 reads TGCGCCAGCAGCATGCAACTGGGAGCTGAAAAACTGTTTTTT.

As regards this clone: This specimen includes other DNA sequences encoding the same CDR3. This chain links TRBV5-1 with TRBJ2-2; 7 positions agree with TRBD2. The V gene end was trimmed by 0 bases and the J gene end by 5 bases; junction bases not matched to a gene: 7. The CDR3 is made up of 16 amino acids. Germline CDR1 is SGHRS and CDR2 is YFSETQ. The CDR3 nucleotides are TGCGCCAGCAGCTTGGTGGCGGGAGAGGGGACCGGGGAGCTGTTTTTT. It specifies CASSLVAGEGTGELFF.

The V and J genes are TRBV23-1 and TRBJ1-1; weak D call: TRBD1 (6 bases). TRBV23-1 is noted as an ORF with a role that remains uncertain. The CDR3 totals 11 residues. The CDR3 DNA sequence: TGCACGCAGTTGGTCGGACAGCTGGCTTTCTTT. Translating it yields CTQLVGQLAFF.

V and J are TRBV3-1 (or the pseudogene TRBV3-2) and TRBJ1-2; D uncertain. Per germline, CDR1 LGHDT and CDR2 YNNKEL (reference sequence). The ends were cut back, 1 base at V and 3 bases at J, with 6 bases in the middle. The CDR3 spans 13 residues. CDR3 bases: TGTGCCAGCAGCCAAGGGAGCTACTATGGCTACACCTTC. It translates to CASSQGSYYGYTF.

The J gene is TRBJ2-2, the V gene TRBV3-1 (or the pseudogene TRBV3-2); the D is unclear. CDR3 length: 16 amino acids. The V end was cut by 0 bases, the J end by 6 bases, with 14 bases between. CDR1 and CDR2 from the germline V gene are LGHDT and YNNKEL (reference sequence). The CDR3 sequence: CASSQDPSVPPGELFF. DNA for the CDR3: TGTGCCAGCAGCCAAGATCCCTCCGTCCCCCCCGGGGAGCTGTTTTTT.

The rearrangement links TRBV2 to TRBJ1-4; 9 bases match TRBD1. The germline CDR1 and CDR2 sequences are SNHLY and FYNNEI. The CDR3 has 13 residues. The V gene end was trimmed by 9 bases and the J gene end by 8 bases; junction bases not matched to a gene: 7. The CDR3 reads CARGDREREKLFF. DNA for the CDR3: TGTGCCAGGGGGGACAGGGAACGGGAAAAACTGTTTTTT. The whole variable domain, filled in from reference TRBV2 and TRBJ1-4, reads EPEVTQTPSHQVTQMGQEVILRCVPISNHLYFYWYRQILGQKVEFLVSFYNNEISEKSEIFDDQFSVERPDGSNFTLKIRSTKLEDSAMYFCARGDREREKLFFGSGTQLSVL.

The rearrangement joins TRBV20-1 to TRBJ1-6; no definite D call. Germline V gene lookup returns CDR1 DFQATT and CDR2 SNEGSKA (reference sequence). The V end was cut by 3 bases, the J end by 9 bases, with 9 bases between. The CDR3 runs to 12 residues. CDR3 residues: CSASASGSPLHF. In DNA, the CDR3 is TGCAGTGCTAGTGCCAGTGGTTCACCCCTCCACTTT.

This clone has a handful of counts. This chain connects TRBV5-4 to TRBJ2-1; the D gene is possibly TRBD2 (5 bases). The CDR3 extends over 14 amino acids. In germline, CDR1 is SGHNT, CDR2 YYREEE (reference sequence). V dropped 2 bases and J dropped 3 bases, with 9 bases sitting between them. This CDR3 is CASSFTTSYNEQFF. The CDR3 region has the DNA TGTGCCAGCAGCTTCACCACTAGCTACAATGAGCAGTTCTTC. Looking up the rest from reference TRBV5-4 and TRBJ2-1 gives the full variable domain: ETGVTQSPTHLIKTRGQQVTLRCSSQSGHNTVSWYQQALGQGPQFIFQYYREEENGRGNFPPRFSGLQFPNYSSELNVNALELDDSALYLCASSFTTSYNEQFFGPGTRLTVL.

The chain uses TRBV4-1 and TRBJ2-7, with D perhaps matching TRBD2 (5 bases). V was shortened by 0 bases and J by 4 bases, with 7 bases between the two germline ends. The CDR3 is 13 residues long. In germline, CDR1 is MGHRA, CDR2 YSYEKL. The CDR3 loop is CASSQEWTYEQYF. The CDR3 DNA reads TGCGCCAGCAGCCAAGAATGGACTTACGAGCAGTACTTC.

The CDR3 here is CASSSRLAGGYEQYF. In nucleotides, the CDR3 is TGTGCCAGCAGCTCGAGACTAGCGGGAGGCTACGAGCAGTACTTC. The chain employs TRBV2 and TRBJ2-7; 13 bases are shared with TRBD2. The V and J ends lost 6 bases and 3 bases, in that order; junction bases with no gene match: 5. Germline assignment: CDR1 SNHLY and CDR2 FYNNEI. The length of the CDR3 is 15 residues.

The rearrangement uses TRBV28 and TRBJ1-2, with 7 bases aligning to TRBD1. Germline V gene lookup returns CDR1 MDHEN and CDR2 SYDVKM. CDR3 length: 13 residues. J was trimmed by 3 bases and V by 5 bases; bases with no gene match: 3. The CDR3 loop reads CASSRDSYYGYTF. The CDR3, as DNA: TGTGCCAGCAGTAGGGACAGCTACTATGGCTACACCTTC.